The TCR beta chain described here comes from a study of cytomegalovirus exposure and HLA in healthy donors. About the study: Previous work identified roughly 110 million unique TCR beta sequences from around 180 million T cells. Findings and limits, study-wide: In vitro data verified three CMV-associated chains as specific for CMV antigens. In a later analysis, at a false discovery rate of 0.05, roughly 17,000 TCR beta sequences matched HLA alleles. Follow-up analysis later connected one missense variant in DCLRE1C with trimming of TCR beta V- and J-genes.

V was cut by 1 base and J by 4 bases, with 11 bases left in between. Germline V CDR1 and CDR2: GTSNPN, SVGIG (reference sequence). The CDR3 spans 14 residues. The PCR used 60 Vbeta and 13 Jbeta primers. Data came from immunoSEQ multiplex PCR; TCRdb stores just in-frame clones and leaves some out. Among about 220,000 clones listed, 75% to 80% were seen once. In regard to this clone: The antigen is unknown.

The J gene is TRBJ2-1, the V gene TRBV30, with a possible D match to TRBD1 (5 bases). This clonotype originated in a male donor in good health and CMV-seronegative. Sequences were obtained from PBMCs. This CDR3 reads CAWSGRGLYNEQFF. The CDR3 DNA follows: TGTGCCTGGAGTGGAAGGGGCTTATACAATGAGCAGTTCTTC.